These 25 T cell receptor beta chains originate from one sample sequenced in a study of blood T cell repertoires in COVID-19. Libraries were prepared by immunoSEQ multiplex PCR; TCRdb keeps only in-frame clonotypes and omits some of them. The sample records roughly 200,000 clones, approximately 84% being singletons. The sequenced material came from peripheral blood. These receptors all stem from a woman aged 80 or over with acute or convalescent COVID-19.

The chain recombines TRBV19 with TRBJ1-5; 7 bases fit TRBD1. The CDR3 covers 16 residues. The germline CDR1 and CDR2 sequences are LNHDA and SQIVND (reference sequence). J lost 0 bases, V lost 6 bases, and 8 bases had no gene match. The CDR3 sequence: CASRARTGYSNQPQHF. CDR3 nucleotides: TGTGCCAGTAGGGCCCGGACAGGTTATAGCAATCAGCCCCAGCATTTT.

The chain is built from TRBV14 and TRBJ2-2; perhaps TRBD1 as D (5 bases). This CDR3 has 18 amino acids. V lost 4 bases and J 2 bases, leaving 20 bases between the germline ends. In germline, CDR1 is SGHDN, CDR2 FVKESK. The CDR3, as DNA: TGTGCCAGCAGCCTTACCCGACAGAGACCCCGAAACACCGGGGAGCTGTTTTTT. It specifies CASSLTRQRPRNTGELFF.

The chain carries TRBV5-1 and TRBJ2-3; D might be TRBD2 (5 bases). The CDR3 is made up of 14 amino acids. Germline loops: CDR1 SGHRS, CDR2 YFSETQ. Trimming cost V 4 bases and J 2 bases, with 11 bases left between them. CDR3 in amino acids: CASSPSGFTDTQYF. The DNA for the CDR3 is TGCGCCAGCAGCCCCAGCGGCTTCACAGATACGCAGTATTTT.

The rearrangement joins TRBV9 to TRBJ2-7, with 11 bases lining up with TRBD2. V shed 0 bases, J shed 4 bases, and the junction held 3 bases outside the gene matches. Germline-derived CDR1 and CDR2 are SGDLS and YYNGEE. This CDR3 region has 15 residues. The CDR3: CASSVDVAGGYEQYF. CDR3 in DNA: TGTGCCAGCAGCGTAGACGTAGCGGGAGGGTACGAGCAGTACTTC.

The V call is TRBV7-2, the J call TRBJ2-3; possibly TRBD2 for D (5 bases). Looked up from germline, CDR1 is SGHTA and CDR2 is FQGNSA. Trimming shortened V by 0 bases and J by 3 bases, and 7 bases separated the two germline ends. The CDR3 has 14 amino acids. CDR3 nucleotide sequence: TGTGCCAGCAGCTTAGCGGGAGCGACAGATACGCAGTATTTT. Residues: CASSLAGATDTQYF.

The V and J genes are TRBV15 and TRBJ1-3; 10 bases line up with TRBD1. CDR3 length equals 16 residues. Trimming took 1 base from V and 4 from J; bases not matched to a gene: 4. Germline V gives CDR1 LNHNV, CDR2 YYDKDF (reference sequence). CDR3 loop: CATSRGPGQGGNTIYF. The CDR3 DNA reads TGTGCCACCAGCAGAGGTCCGGGACAGGGGGGAAACACCATATATTTT. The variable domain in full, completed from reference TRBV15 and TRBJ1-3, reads DAMVIQNPRYQVTQFGKPVTLSCSQTLNHNVMYWYQQKSSQAPKLLFHYYDKDFNNEADTPDNFQSRRPNTSFCFLDIRSPGLGDTAMYLCATSRGPGQGGNTIYFGEGSWLTVV.

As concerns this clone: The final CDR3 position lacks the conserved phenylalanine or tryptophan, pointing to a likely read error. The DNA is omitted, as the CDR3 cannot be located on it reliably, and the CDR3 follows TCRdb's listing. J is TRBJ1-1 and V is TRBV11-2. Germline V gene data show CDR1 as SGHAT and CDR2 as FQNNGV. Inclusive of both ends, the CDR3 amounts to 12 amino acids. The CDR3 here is CASSLVDGRARV.

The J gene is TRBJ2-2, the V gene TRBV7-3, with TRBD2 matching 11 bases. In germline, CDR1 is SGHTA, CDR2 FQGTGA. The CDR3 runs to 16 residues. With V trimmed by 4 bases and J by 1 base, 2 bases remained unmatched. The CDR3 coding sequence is TGTGCCAGCAGCTATGGGACTAGCGGGAACACCGGGGAGCTGTTTTTT. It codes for CASSYGTSGNTGELFF.

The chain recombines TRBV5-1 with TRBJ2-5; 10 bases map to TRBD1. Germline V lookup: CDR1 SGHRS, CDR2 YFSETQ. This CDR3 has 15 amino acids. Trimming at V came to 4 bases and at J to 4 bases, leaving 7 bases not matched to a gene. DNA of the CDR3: TGCGCCAGCAGCGAAGGGACAGGGGAAGGAGAGACCCAGTACTTC. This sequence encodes CASSEGTGEGETQYF.

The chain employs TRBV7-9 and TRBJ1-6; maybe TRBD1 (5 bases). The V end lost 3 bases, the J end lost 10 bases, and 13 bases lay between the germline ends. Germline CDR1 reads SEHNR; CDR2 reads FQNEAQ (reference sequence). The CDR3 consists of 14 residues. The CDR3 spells CASSLSRSGSPLHF. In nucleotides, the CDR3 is TGTGCCAGCAGCTTGTCACGATCAGGGTCACCCCTCCACTTT.

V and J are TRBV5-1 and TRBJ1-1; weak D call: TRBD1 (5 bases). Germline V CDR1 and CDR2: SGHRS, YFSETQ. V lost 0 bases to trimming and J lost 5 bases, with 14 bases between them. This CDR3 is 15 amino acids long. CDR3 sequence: CASSLVTGGGTEAFF. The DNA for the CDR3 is TGCGCCAGCAGCTTGGTAACAGGCGGGGGGACTGAAGCTTTCTTT.

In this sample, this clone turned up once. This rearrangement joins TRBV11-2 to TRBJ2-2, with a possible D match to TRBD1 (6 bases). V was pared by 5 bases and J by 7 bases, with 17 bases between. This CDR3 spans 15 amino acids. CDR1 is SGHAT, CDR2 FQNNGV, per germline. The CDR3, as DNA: TGTGCCAGCAGCCCCGCCAGGGGTGGAGGCGGGGAGCTGTTTTTT. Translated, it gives CASSPARGGGGELFF.

The CDR3 nucleotides read TGTGCCAGCAGCTTGGGGAGCGGGTCAGGAGCTTTCTTT. Its translation: CASSLGSGSGAFF. V gene TRBV5-6 combines with J gene TRBJ1-1, with D unresolved. Germline assignment: CDR1 SGHDT and CDR2 YYEEEE. The V end was cut by 0 bases, the J end by 10 bases, with 13 bases between. The CDR3 contains 13 residues.

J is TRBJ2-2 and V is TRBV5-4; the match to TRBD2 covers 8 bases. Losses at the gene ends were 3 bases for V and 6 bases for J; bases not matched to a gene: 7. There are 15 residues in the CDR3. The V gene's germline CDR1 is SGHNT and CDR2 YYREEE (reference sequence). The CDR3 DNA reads TGTGCCAGCAGCTCCGGGACTAGTTTCGCCGGGGAGCTGTTTTTT. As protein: CASSSGTSFAGELFF.

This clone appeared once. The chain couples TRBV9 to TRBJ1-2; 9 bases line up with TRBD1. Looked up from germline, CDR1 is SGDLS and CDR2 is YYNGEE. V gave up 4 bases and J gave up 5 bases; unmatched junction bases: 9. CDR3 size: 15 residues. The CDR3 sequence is CASSFADRGGYGYTF. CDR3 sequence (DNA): TGTGCCAGCAGCTTCGCGGACAGGGGAGGGTATGGCTACACCTTC.

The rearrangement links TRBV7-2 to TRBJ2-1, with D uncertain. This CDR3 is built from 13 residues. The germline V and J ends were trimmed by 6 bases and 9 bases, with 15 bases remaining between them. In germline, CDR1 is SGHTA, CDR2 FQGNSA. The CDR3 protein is CASSLERSSEQFF. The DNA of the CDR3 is TGTGCCAGCAGTCTAGAGAGGTCAAGTGAGCAGTTCTTC. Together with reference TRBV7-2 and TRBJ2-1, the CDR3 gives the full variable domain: GAGVSQSPSNKVTEKGKDVELRCDPISGHTALYWYRQSLGQGLEFLIYFQGNSAPDKSGLPSDRFSAERTGGSVSTLTIQRTQQEDSAVYLCASSLERSSEQFFGPGTRLTVL.

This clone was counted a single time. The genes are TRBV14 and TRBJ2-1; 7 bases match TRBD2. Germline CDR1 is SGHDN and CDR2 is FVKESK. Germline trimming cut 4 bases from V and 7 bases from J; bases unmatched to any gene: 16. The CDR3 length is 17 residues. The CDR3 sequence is CASSLREWGRVSNEQFF. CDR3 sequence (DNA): TGTGCCAGCAGCCTCCGAGAGTGGGGGAGGGTTTCGAATGAGCAGTTCTTC. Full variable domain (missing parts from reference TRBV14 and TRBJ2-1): EAGVTQFPSHSVIEKGQTVTLRCDPISGHDNLYWYRRVMGKEIKFLLHFVKESKQDESGMPNNRFLAERTGGTYSTLKVQPAELEDSGVYFCASSLREWGRVSNEQFFGPGTRLTVL.

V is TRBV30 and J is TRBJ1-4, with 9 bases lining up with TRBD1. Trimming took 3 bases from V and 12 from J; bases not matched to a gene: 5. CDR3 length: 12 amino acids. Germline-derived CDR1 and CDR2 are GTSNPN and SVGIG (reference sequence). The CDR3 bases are TGTGCCTGGAGCGAGGGACAGGGTGAACTGTTTTTT. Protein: CAWSEGQGELFF.

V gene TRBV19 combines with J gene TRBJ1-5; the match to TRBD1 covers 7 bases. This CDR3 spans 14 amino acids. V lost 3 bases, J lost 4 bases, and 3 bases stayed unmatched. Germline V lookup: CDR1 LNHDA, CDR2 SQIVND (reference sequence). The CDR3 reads CASSIGRGNQPQHF. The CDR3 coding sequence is TGTGCCAGTAGTATCGGCAGGGGGAATCAGCCCCAGCATTTT.

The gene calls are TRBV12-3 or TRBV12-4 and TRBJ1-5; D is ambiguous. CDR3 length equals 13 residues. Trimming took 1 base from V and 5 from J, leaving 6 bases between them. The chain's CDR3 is CASSLVRDQPQHF. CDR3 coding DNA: TGTGCCAGCAGTTTAGTCCGGGATCAGCCCCAGCATTTT.

CDR3 loop: CASSLVLAGADEQFF. The CDR3 DNA follows: TGTGCCAGCAGCTTGGTACTAGCGGGAGCCGATGAGCAGTTCTTC. This chain connects TRBV7-9 to TRBJ2-1; TRBD2 matches at 11 bases. The CDR3 runs to 15 residues. The germline CDR1 and CDR2 sequences are SEHNR and FQNEAQ (reference sequence). V dropped 3 bases and J dropped 8; count of bases not matched to a gene: 6.

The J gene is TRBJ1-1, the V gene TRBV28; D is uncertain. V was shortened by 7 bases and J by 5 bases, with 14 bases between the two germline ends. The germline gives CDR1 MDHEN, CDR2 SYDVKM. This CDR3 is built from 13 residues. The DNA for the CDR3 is TGTGCCAGCACTCCCCAGGCTCTTACTGAAGCTTTCTTT. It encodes CASTPQALTEAFF.

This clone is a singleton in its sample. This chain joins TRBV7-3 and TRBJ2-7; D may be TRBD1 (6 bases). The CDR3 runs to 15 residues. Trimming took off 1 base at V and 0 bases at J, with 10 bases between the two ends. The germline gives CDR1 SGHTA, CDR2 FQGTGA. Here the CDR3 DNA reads TGTGCCAGCAGCTTAAGCGCACAGGGCTCCTACGAGCAGTACTTC. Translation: CASSLSAQGSYEQYF.

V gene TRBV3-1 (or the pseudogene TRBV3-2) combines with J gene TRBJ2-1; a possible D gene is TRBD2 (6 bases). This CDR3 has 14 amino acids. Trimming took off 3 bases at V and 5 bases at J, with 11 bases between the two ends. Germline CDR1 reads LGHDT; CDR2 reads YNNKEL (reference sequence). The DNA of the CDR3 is TGTGCCAGCAGCCATAGGACTACCAACAATGAGCAGTTCTTC. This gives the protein CASSHRTTNNEQFF.

CDR3 protein: CATGVAGAYGYTF. The CDR3 nucleotides are TGTGCCACCGGTGTCGCAGGGGCCTATGGCTACACCTTC. V gene TRBV6-6 combines with J gene TRBJ1-2, with D perhaps TRBD1 (6 bases). Between the trimmed V and J ends, which lost 10 bases and 4 bases, there was a span of 16 bases. From germline, CDR1 is MNHNY and CDR2 SVGAGI (reference sequence). The CDR3 extends over 13 amino acids.